This T cell receptor beta chain was identified during a study of T-cell reconstitution after alpha-beta-depleted transplantation in children. Findings and caveats of the study: When one year had passed after transplant, most T-cell counts and diversity came from newly produced T cells. There were reportedly several hundred expanded graft clones from which alpha-beta T cells came about two months after transplant. Some patients owed their high day-60 TCRbeta diversity to surviving recipient T cells and thymic progenitors.

Using unique molecular identifiers, the investigators prepared the TCRbeta library. TCRdb reprocessed the PCR reads with MiXCR, giving one entry per CDR3 protein. The sample has approximately 290,000 distinct CDR3 sequences; 9.5% to 13% are singletons. This clonotype was picked up many times. Its target is not known. There are 14 residues in the CDR3. The V segment lost 6 bases and the J segment 4 bases; nucleotides outside the gene matches: 9. Per germline, CDR1 SQVTM and CDR2 ANQGSEA. Source: peripheral blood, taken 180 days after TCRalphabeta/CD19-depleted stem cell transplant. This rearrangement joins TRBV29-1 to TRBJ2-7; 10 bases line up with TRBD2. The sequence was collected from a male patient under 10 years old who had a stem cell transplant for chronic granulomatous disease, so the T cells may come from the graft donor. The CDR3 here is CSVVAGGTQYEQYF. The CDR3 nucleotides are TGCAGCGTCGTAGCGGGAGGAACCCAATACGAGCAGTACTTC.